These T cell receptor beta chains were read from a single sample in a study of T cells in narcolepsy. Data came from immunoSEQ multiplex PCR; TCRdb stores just in-frame clones and leaves some out. The sample consists of tens of thousands of clones, around 80% of them appearing once. Sequencing used memory (CD45RA-) CD4+ T cells from blood. The receptors shown here come from a human donor in good health. The CDR3 runs from the conserved cysteine through the conserved F or W. Only part of the rows carry a size: once, few, many, or a class if the clone is expanded.

v_gene	abundance	j_gene	CDR3aa
TRBV7-2	.	TRBJ2-3	CASSLYRSDTQYF
TRBV6-5	.	TRBJ2-7	CASSSGGPYEQYF
TRBV7-3	.	TRBJ1-1	CASSPTGGPRGEAFF
TRBV23-1	.	TRBJ2-7	CASSQVGRAGKPYEQYF
TRBV5-1	.	TRBJ2-3	CASSLATGRADTQYF
TRBV5-4	.	TRBJ2-7	CASSFQGSHEQYF
TRBV6-6	.	TRBJ2-7	CASSYSTFNEQYF
TRBV27	.	TRBJ2-2	CASSSLAGVGTGELFF
TRBV7-2	few	TRBJ2-7	CASSLVYEQYF
TRBV15	.	TRBJ2-2	CATQQVTVNTGELFF
TRBV27	.	TRBJ1-2	CASSPSMGQGYGYTF
TRBV6-5	.	TRBJ2-7	CASSPTGDIYEQYF
TRBV4-3	.	TRBJ1-1	CASSQGGGVNTEAFF
TRBV10-3	.	TRBJ2-1	CAISPQGTPNEQFF
TRBV21-1	.	TRBJ2-2	CASAAGANTGELFF
TRBV7-9	.	TRBJ2-5	CASSPGTSGGARETQYF
TRBV6-4	.	TRBJ2-3	CASSDSLAGADTQYF
TRBV7-9	.	TRBJ2-1	CASSWTTYNEQFF
TRBV4-1	.	TRBJ1-2	CASSQPEELYGYTF
TRBV19	.	TRBJ1-2	CASSGDYGGYTF
TRBV7-9	.	TRBJ2-5	CASSSLGTGLKSTQYF
TRBV30	.	TRBJ1-5	CAWSESNNQPQHF
TRBV7-9	few	TRBJ2-7	CASSRSSYEQYF
TRBV9	.	TRBJ1-2	CASSEGQGPYGYTF
TRBV5-1	.	.	CASSPGTSGRVSHEQYF
TRBV6-4	.	TRBJ1-4	CASLPGTGALYATNEKLFF
TRBV6-6	.	TRBJ2-5	CASSSPQGTQYF
TRBV6-6	once	TRBJ2-3	CASSDRGTSTDTQYF
TRBV6-6	.	TRBJ1-2	CASSYSWFNYGYTF
TRBV28	.	TRBJ2-3	CASSSPTSGSSTDTQYF
TRBV27	.	TRBJ1-1	CASSFQGLNTEAFF
TRBV10-1	.	TRBJ2-2	CASSETQGDTGELFF
TRBV2	once	TRBJ1-1	CASKKQGSEAFF
TRBV5-1	.	TRBJ1-2	CASSLGDSALNYGYTF
TRBV19	.	TRBJ2-5	CASSISGETQYF
TRBV7-2	.	TRBJ1-2	CASSLVTGDYGYTF
TRBV6-5	.	TRBJ2-2	CASSSGYNTGELFF
TRBV10-3	.	TRBJ2-7	CAISESERGRYF
TRBV6-6	.	.	CATGLAGTYEQYF
TRBV10-2	.	TRBJ1-5	CASMEQTAGNQPQHF
TRBV5-4	.	TRBJ2-5	CASSSTGGQETQYF
TRBV28	.	TRBJ1-5	CASSPLRTGSNQPQHF
TRBV6-6	.	TRBJ2-7	CASSSRTDLGLYEQYF
TRBV2	.	TRBJ2-3	CASSRGLAGVTDTQYF
TRBV14	.	TRBJ2-2	CASSQDTFTGELFF
TRBV18	.	TRBJ2-7	CASSPQSGQGYEQYF